A single sample gave rise to the 24 T cell receptor beta chains below, sequenced in a study of molecular identifiers for immune sequencing clone quantification. TCRdb itself ran the PCR reads through MiXCR, one entry per CDR3 protein. The sample contains about 510,000 distinct CDR3 sequences, roughly a fifth of which appear only once. The sample taken for sequencing was naive CD8+ T cells from blood, with Jurkat cell RNA spiked in. Regarding subset: FACS-sorted CD8+CD4-CCR7+CD45RA+ naive T cells. These receptors originate from a human donor in good health. Some libraries in this study had Jurkat cell RNA spiked in.

This clonotype came up many times. The V and J genes are TRBV5-1 and TRBJ2-3, with 13 nucleotides matching TRBD2. In germline, CDR1 is SGHRS, CDR2 YFSETQ. V trimming: 7 bases; J trimming: 4 bases; junction bases outside the gene matches: 6. CDR3 length: 15 residues. For the CDR3, the DNA is TGCGCCAGCTTACTAGCGGGAGGGCCGGCAGATACGCAGTATTTT. Amino acid sequence: CASLLAGGPADTQYF.

This clonotype was detected ten times or more. This CDR3 reads CASIGGDTQYF. For the CDR3, the DNA is TGTGCCAGCATTGGAGGAGATACGCAGTATTTT. The chain joins TRBV12-3 or TRBV12-4 to TRBJ2-3, with D perhaps matching TRBD2 (5 bases). The V and J ends lost 7 bases and 5 bases respectively, with 7 bases between them. The CDR3 covers 11 residues.

This clonotype was recorded many times. The gene calls are TRBV20-1 and TRBJ1-5; D gene ambiguous. Germline V gene lookup returns CDR1 DFQATT and CDR2 SNEGSKA (reference sequence). This CDR3 comprises 15 residues. V was pared by 6 bases and J by 2 bases, with 17 bases between. CDR3 loop: CSAAIQGTGNQPQHF. Written as DNA, the CDR3 is TGCAGTGCGGCCATTCAAGGTACGGGCAATCAGCCCCAGCATTTT.

The table lists this clonotype with a few counts. V usage is TRBV5-8 and J usage is TRBJ2-7, with D possibly being TRBD1 (6 bases). The CDR3 is 14 residues long. Germline loops: CDR1 SGHTS, CDR2 YDEGEE. V lost 4 bases and J 3 bases, leaving 14 bases between the germline ends. The CDR3 is CASSPYTGYYEQYF. As DNA, the CDR3 is TGTGCCAGCAGCCCGTACACAGGGTACTACGAGCAGTACTTC.

This chain joins TRBV4-3 and TRBJ2-7; no definite D call. The CDR3 sequence is 16 residues long. Germline loops: CDR1 LGHNA, CDR2 YSLEER. V shed 0 bases and J shed 2 bases, with 14 bases lying between them. CDR3 in amino acids: CASSQDSSGLAYEQYF. DNA of the CDR3: TGCGCCAGCAGCCAAGATAGCTCAGGATTAGCCTACGAGCAGTACTTC.

This clonotype has at least ten counts. The gene calls are TRBV6-1 and TRBJ1-4; D remains unclear. The CDR3 runs to 14 residues. V lost 3 bases and J 8 bases, leaving 13 bases between the germline ends. Germline CDR1 and CDR2: MNHNS and SASEGT. The CDR3 spells CASSDWGGQEKLFF. The CDR3 DNA is TGTGCCAGCAGTGACTGGGGAGGGCAAGAAAAACTGTTTTTT.

The J gene is TRBJ1-1, the V gene TRBV6-5, with D hard to call. The CDR3 runs 15 residues. CDR1 is MNHEY and CDR2 is SVGAGI in the germline V gene. Trimming removed 7 bases from V and 0 bases from J, with 15 bases in between. CDR3 DNA: TGTGCCAGCACCCCGCGAGCGATCATGAACACTGAAGCTTTCTTT. Its translation: CASTPRAIMNTEAFF.

This clonotype appeared a few times. CDR3 sequence (DNA): TGTGCCAGCAGTGAATTTATTGGGGGCGGACAAGAGACCCAGTACTTC. This codes for CASSEFIGGGQETQYF. The chain joins TRBV6-1 to TRBJ2-5; a possible D gene is TRBD1 (6 bases). The CDR3 length is 16 residues. V gave up 2 bases and J gave up 2 bases, with 15 bases separating them. The germline CDR1 and CDR2 sequences are MNHNS and SASEGT.

Ten or more counts support this clonotype. The rearrangement joins TRBV7-6 to TRBJ2-7; 11 bases are shared with TRBD2. Germline lookup yields CDR1 SGHVS and CDR2 FNYEAQ. CDR3 length: 15 amino acids. The V gene end was trimmed by 6 bases and the J gene end by 6 bases; junction bases not matched to a gene: 10. The CDR3 sequence: CASSRLAGPFGEQYF. DNA for the CDR3: TGTGCCAGCAGTCGACTAGCGGGACCTTTTGGCGAGCAGTACTTC.

This clonotype was counted between two and nine times. The CDR3 DNA is TGCGCCAGCCACGGGGCGGGCACAGATACGCAGTATTTT. Translated, it gives CASHGAGTDTQYF. The chain links TRBV10-2 to TRBJ2-3, with D perhaps being TRBD1 or TRBD2 (5 bases each). V lost 8 bases and J 1 base, leaving 10 bases between the germline ends. Germline CDR1 WSHSY, CDR2 SAAADI. CDR3 length: 13 residues.

This clonotype has only a few counts. This sequence joins TRBV5-1 and TRBJ2-1; D gene unclear. There are 12 residues in the CDR3. Trimming stripped 3 bases from V and 8 bases from J, with 9 bases between. Germline assignment: CDR1 SGHRS and CDR2 YFSETQ. The CDR3 bases are TGCGCCAGCAGCTCACCAGTCTATGAGCAGTTCTTC. Protein sequence: CASSSPVYEQFF.

Notes on this clonotype: A clone one base away is much larger, so this may be a read error. V and J are TRBV7-2 and TRBJ1-2, with D tentatively TRBD1 (5 bases). This CDR3 is built from 16 residues. Germline V gene lookup returns CDR1 SGHTA and CDR2 FQGNSA. Written as DNA, the CDR3 is TGTGCCAGCAGCTTAGAGGTCAGGGCAACTAACTATGGCTACGCCTTC. Residues: CASSLEVRATNYGYAF.

This clonotype was observed a few times. The rearrangement uses TRBV16 and TRBJ1-3; D possibly corresponds to TRBD1 (5 bases). CDR1 and CDR2 (germline): KGHSY, FQNENV. V was trimmed by 1 base and J by 0 bases, leaving 10 bases between them. CDR3 length equals 16 residues. CDR3 protein: CASSQFKGPSGNTIYF. Here the CDR3 DNA reads TGTGCCAGCAGCCAATTTAAGGGGCCCTCTGGAAACACCATATATTTT.

This clonotype was seen a handful of times. The chain links TRBV19 to TRBJ2-3; TRBD2 aligns across 9 bases. V lost 7 bases, J lost 4 bases, and 9 bases stayed unmatched. There are 15 residues in the CDR3. Germline V CDR1 and CDR2: LNHDA, SQIVND (reference sequence). CDR3 loop: CASKAGGPYSDTQYF. The CDR3 DNA is TGTGCCAGTAAGGCGGGAGGGCCCTATTCAGATACGCAGTATTTT. The complete variable domain, with remaining parts taken from reference TRBV19 and TRBJ2-3, reads DGGITQSPKYLFRKEGQNVTLSCEQNLNHDAMYWYRQDPGQGLRLIYYSQIVNDFQKGDIAEGYSVSREKKESFPLTVTSAQKNPTAFYLCASKAGGPYSDTQYFGPGTRLTVL.

The chain links TRBV6-2 or TRBV6-3 to TRBJ1-1; TRBD1 might be the D (5 bases). Germline V lookup: CDR1 MNHEY, CDR2 SVGEGT. V was cut by 10 bases and J by 1 base, with 13 bases left in between. This CDR3 is 13 amino acids long. The CDR3 DNA is TGTGCCACCACCTTAGGGGCGAACACTGAAGCTTTCTTT. Protein: CATTLGANTEAFF.

This chain links TRBV9 with TRBJ2-1, with 12 bases matching TRBD1. The CDR3 runs 16 residues. V was pared by 5 bases and J by 7 bases, with 10 bases of the junction left unmatched. Germline CDR1 SGDLS, CDR2 YYNGEE. Here the CDR3 DNA reads TGTGCCAGCAGTCCACCCGGGACAGGGGGCGGGAATGAGCAGTTCTTC. Protein sequence: CASSPPGTGGGNEQFF.

To note about this clonotype: In this CDR3 the conserved last residue, phenylalanine or tryptophan, is missing, so a read error is likely. V usage is TRBV7-2 and J usage is TRBJ2-1; TRBD2 agrees at 10 bases. The CDR3 runs 16 residues. V lost 1 base and J lost 1; bases outside the gene matches: 1. Germline V gene sequence: CDR1 SGHTA, CDR2 FQGNSA. The CDR3 DNA reads as TGTGCCAGCAGCTTAGAACTAGCGGGGTCCTACAATGAGCAGTTCCTC. It translates to CASSLELAGSYNEQFL.

This clonotype was detected many times. The chain employs TRBV2 and TRBJ2-7; 10 bases are a match to TRBD1. The CDR3 contains 14 residues. Germline CDR1 reads SNHLY; CDR2 reads FYNNEI. After removal of 4 bases from V and 7 bases from J, the junction contained 7 bases not matched to a gene. The CDR3 DNA follows: TGTGCCAGCAGTGGAAGACAGGGGGCGAAAGAGCAGTACTTC. This translates into CASSGRQGAKEQYF.

The chain couples TRBV19 to TRBJ2-1; 9 positions match TRBD2. The CDR3 totals 15 residues. CDR1 is LNHDA, CDR2 SQIVND, per germline (reference sequence). J gave up 4 bases and V 5 bases, and 6 bases lay outside the gene matches. The CDR3 DNA is TGTGCCAGTAGTTTAGCGGGGGATGATTACAATGAGCAGTTCTTC. This sequence encodes CASSLAGDDYNEQFF.

V usage is TRBV2 and J usage is TRBJ1-3; D may be TRBD1 (5 bases). V lost 6 bases and J lost 0, with 12 bases in between. This CDR3 has 15 amino acids. Germline loops: CDR1 SNHLY, CDR2 FYNNEI. CDR3 sequence reads: CASSDRGGSGNTIYF. As DNA, the CDR3 is TGTGCCAGCAGCGATCGGGGGGGCTCTGGAAACACCATATATTTT.

This clonotype was detected ten times or more. V is TRBV29-1 and J is TRBJ2-7; maybe TRBD1 (5 bases). Trimming cost V 2 bases and J 4 bases, with 9 bases left between them. Germline CDR1 SQVTM, CDR2 ANQGSEA. The length of the CDR3 is 12 residues. The CDR3 is CSVETQGYEQYF. CDR3 DNA: TGCAGCGTTGAAACCCAGGGATACGAGCAGTACTTC.

CDR3 residues: CASSGGLAGEGYIQYF. The CDR3 bases are TGTGCCAGTAGTGGGGGACTAGCGGGAGAAGGGTACATTCAGTACTTC. V gene TRBV19 combines with J gene TRBJ2-4; TRBD2 matches at 14 bases. The CDR3 is 16 amino acids. Per the germline V gene, CDR1 is LNHDA and CDR2 is SQIVND (reference sequence). V trimming: 5 bases; J trimming: 8 bases; junction bases outside the gene matches: 8. The full variable domain, in which reference TRBV19 and TRBJ2-4 provide the parts outside the CDR3, is DGGITQSPKYLFRKEGQNVTLSCEQNLNHDAMYWYRQDPGQGLRLIYYSQIVNDFQKGDIAEGYSVSREKKESFPLTVTSAQKNPTAFYLCASSGGLAGEGYIQYFGAGTRLSVL.

Ten or more counts support this clonotype. V is TRBV6-5 and J is TRBJ2-2; 7 positions match TRBD1. Trimming at V came to 6 bases and at J to 5 bases, leaving 3 bases not matched to a gene. Germline V gives CDR1 MNHEY, CDR2 SVGAGI. This CDR3 contains 13 residues. The CDR3 region is CASRMTGTGELFF. The CDR3 nucleotides are TGTGCCAGCAGGATGACAGGGACCGGGGAGCTGTTTTTT.

About this clonotype itself: A much larger clone sits a single nucleotide away, making a read error possible. This chain links TRBV4-2 with TRBJ2-5, with D possibly called TRBD1 or TRBD2 (5 bases each). Germline CDR1 and CDR2: LGHNA and YNFKEQ. CDR3 size: 15 residues. This CDR3 is CASSQDQGAQEIQYF. In DNA form, the CDR3 reads TGTGCCAGCAGCCAAGATCAGGGAGCCCAAGAGATCCAGTACTTC.